One sample yielded the 18 T cell receptor beta chains listed below, sequenced in a study of blood T cell repertoires in COVID-19 (dated by TCRdb to the early 2020s). Library preparation used the immunoSEQ multiplex PCR assay. TCRdb obtained this table from immuneACCESS and retained in-frame rearrangements with V and J assigned. These tables miss some clones; where compared with another copy, unresolved V genes account for less than half of the shortfall, and the remainder is unexplained. The sample table records 220,000 or so clones; approximately 82% of these occur just once. About 2% of the sample belongs to the ten largest clones. The specimen sequenced was peripheral blood. The source of these receptors is a woman of 80 years or more with acute or convalescent COVID-19.

The chain employs TRBV6-5 and TRBJ2-7; 11 positions match TRBD2. Germline lookup yields CDR1 MNHEY and CDR2 SVGAGI. V shed 6 bases, J shed 7 bases, and the junction held 8 bases outside the gene matches. There are 14 residues in the CDR3. CDR3 bases: TGTGCCAGCAGCCTCAGGACTAGCGGGCTTGAGCAGTACTTC. Its protein is CASSLRTSGLEQYF.

This clone was observed a few times. V usage is TRBV6-5 and J usage is TRBJ1-2; 7 bases align to TRBD1. Unmatched junction bases numbered 3, after V lost 4 bases and J lost 4 bases. Germline V gene lookup returns CDR1 MNHEY and CDR2 SVGAGI. This CDR3 has 13 amino acids. The CDR3 region has the DNA TGTGCCAGCAGTTGGACAGGAGGCTATGGCTACACCTTC. This translates into CASSWTGGYGYTF.

The chain's CDR3 is CAWRGQGSNQPQHF. In nucleotides, the CDR3 is TGTGCCTGGAGGGGGCAGGGAAGCAATCAGCCCCAGCATTTT. The rearrangement links TRBV30 to TRBJ1-5; D is possibly TRBD1 (5 bases). The germline V and J ends were trimmed by 3 bases and 1 base, with 10 bases remaining between them. CDR3 length: 14 residues. CDR1 is GTSNPN and CDR2 is SVGIG in the germline V gene (reference sequence). The variable domain in full, completed from reference TRBV30 and TRBJ1-5, reads SQTIHQWPATLVQPVGSPLSLECTVEGTSNPNLYWYRQAAGRGLQLLFYSVGIGQISSEVPQNLSASRPQDRQFILSSKKLLLSDSGFYLCAWRGQGSNQPQHFGDGTRLSIL.

The rearrangement joins TRBV4-2 to TRBJ2-2; 8 bases align to TRBD1. This CDR3 comprises 18 residues. Trimming cost V 0 bases and J 4 bases; bases outside gene matches: 10. Per germline, CDR1 LGHNA and CDR2 YNFKEQ. The CDR3 coding sequence is TGTGCCAGCAGCCAAGACCCCTCCGGGACAGGTACCACCGGGGAGCTGTTTTTT. It codes for CASSQDPSGTGTTGELFF.

This rearrangement joins TRBV18 to TRBJ1-1, with D unresolved. This CDR3 contains 15 residues. Trimming took 4 bases from V and 0 from J, leaving 12 bases between them. The V gene's germline CDR1 is KGHSH and CDR2 LQKENI. This chain's CDR3 is CASSQLATMNTEAFF. CDR3 nucleotides: TGTGCCAGCTCACAGCTCGCAACTATGAACACTGAAGCTTTCTTT.

Notes on this clone: An end of the junction differs from the germline gene, which may be a read error. The chain combines TRBV2 with TRBJ2-7; 10 bases map to TRBD2. The CDR3 is 16 residues long. CDR1 is SNHLY and CDR2 is FYNNEI in the germline V gene. The DNA of the CDR3 is TGTGCCAGCAGTGAAGCGCTTGGGACAGGTAGCACTAGCGGGAACTTC. This codes for CASSEALGTGSTSGNF.

The genes are TRBV6-2 or TRBV6-3 and TRBJ1-3; D unresolved. The CDR3 is 16 amino acids. V gave up 0 bases and J gave up 2 bases, with 11 bases separating them. The germline gives CDR1 MNHEY, CDR2 SVGEGT. This CDR3 reads CASSYSRQSTGNTIYF. In DNA form, the CDR3 reads TGTGCCAGCAGTTACTCGAGGCAGTCAACTGGAAACACCATATATTTT.

The genes are TRBV3-1 (or the pseudogene TRBV3-2) and TRBJ1-3; D remains unclear. CDR3 length equals 15 residues. Trimming shortened V by 4 bases and J by 1 base, and 11 bases separated the two germline ends. Germline CDR1 is LGHDT and CDR2 is YNNKEL (reference sequence). The CDR3 region is CASSPRTLSGNTIYF. The CDR3 DNA reads TGTGCCAGCAGCCCCCGGACTCTTTCTGGAAACACCATATATTTT.

The chain employs TRBV4-3 and TRBJ2-1, with TRBD2 matching over 11 bases. The ends lost 2 bases at V and 6 bases at J; junction bases unmatched: 6. The CDR3 length is 16 residues. Germline-derived CDR1 and CDR2 are LGHNA and YSLEER. CDR3 coding DNA: TGCGCCAGCAGCCAACTGCTAGCGGGAGGCCTCAATGAGCAGTTCTTC. It is translated as CASSQLLAGGLNEQFF.

V is TRBV7-2 and J is TRBJ2-7; maybe TRBD1 (5 bases). This CDR3 is 13 amino acids long. CDR1 SGHTA and CDR2 FQGNSA come from the germline V gene. With 3 bases removed from V and 5 bases from J, the gap between germline ends came to 11 bases. The CDR3 loop is CASSLGRVNEQYF. As DNA, the CDR3 is TGTGCCAGCAGCTTGGGCAGGGTCAACGAGCAGTACTTC.

The gene calls are TRBV7-8 and TRBJ1-6, with 8 bases matching TRBD1. In germline, CDR1 is SGHVS, CDR2 FQNEAQ. V shed 5 bases and J 0 bases; nucleotides not matched to a gene: 12. The CDR3 loop spans 19 amino acids. The CDR3 DNA reads TGTGCCAGCAGCCCGACAGGGGTTTCCTATAGCTCCTATAATTCACCCCTCCACTTT. Encoded protein: CASSPTGVSYSSYNSPLHF. The complete variable domain, with remaining parts taken from reference TRBV7-8 and TRBJ1-6, reads GAGVSQSPRYKVAKRGQDVALRCDPISGHVSLFWYQQALGQGPEFLTYFQNEAQLDKSGLPSDRFFAERPEGSVSTLKIQRTQQEDSAVYLCASSPTGVSYSSYNSPLHFGNGTRLTVT.

The chain joins TRBV3-1 (or the pseudogene TRBV3-2) to TRBJ1-6, with D perhaps matching TRBD1 (5 bases). Looked up from germline, CDR1 is LGHDT and CDR2 is YNNKEL (reference sequence). V shed 3 bases and J shed 5 bases, with 20 bases lying between them. CDR3 length: 18 residues. The CDR3 nucleotides read TGTGCCAGCAGCCATGGATTGGGGGGGAATCTTAATAATTCACCCCTCCACTTT. Its protein product is CASSHGLGGNLNNSPLHF.

This chain joins TRBV9 and TRBJ1-6, with D hard to call. Germline CDR1 and CDR2: SGDLS and YYNGEE. The CDR3 is 14 amino acids. Trimming shortened V by 4 bases and J by 6 bases, and 11 bases separated the two germline ends. CDR3 sequence reads: CASSRWEANSPLHF. The CDR3 region has the DNA TGTGCCAGCAGCCGATGGGAGGCTAATTCACCCCTCCACTTT.

This chain uses TRBV18 with TRBJ2-1, with D perhaps matching TRBD2 (5 bases). CDR3 length: 16 amino acids. Trimming pared 3 bases from V and 2 bases from J, leaving 14 bases between. Germline CDR1 KGHSH, CDR2 LQKENI. In DNA, the CDR3 is TGTGCCAGCTCACCCCCCGGACTCCGGACCTACAATGAGCAGTTCTTC. Translated: CASSPPGLRTYNEQFF.

The CDR3 region has the DNA TGCGCCAGCAAGAGGGAGGGCTCCGATTACAATGAGCAGTTCTTC. Its translation: CASKREGSDYNEQFF. The rearrangement uses TRBV4-3 and TRBJ2-1; 7 bases line up with TRBD2. V lost 7 bases, J lost 4 bases, and 10 bases stayed unmatched. Per germline, CDR1 LGHNA and CDR2 YSLEER. The CDR3 spans 15 residues.

The rearrangement links TRBV9 to TRBJ1-5; TRBD1 might be the D (5 bases). The V and J ends lost 4 bases and 2 bases respectively, with 10 bases between them. The CDR3 sequence is 14 residues long. CDR1 SGDLS and CDR2 YYNGEE come from the germline V gene. This CDR3 is CASSSGRGNQPQHF. The CDR3 coding sequence is TGTGCCAGCAGCTCCGGCAGGGGCAATCAGCCCCAGCATTTT.

This rearrangement joins TRBV28 to TRBJ1-5; D unresolved. There are 13 residues in the CDR3. Germline-derived CDR1 and CDR2 are MDHEN and SYDVKM. Trimming stripped 6 bases from V and 0 bases from J, with 6 bases between. The CDR3 region has the DNA TGTGCCAGCAGGCTAATTAGCAATCAGCCCCAGCATTTT. Translating gives CASRLISNQPQHF. The full variable domain, its missing parts supplied by reference TRBV28 and TRBJ1-5, is DVKVTQSSRYLVKRTGEKVFLECVQDMDHENMFWYRQDPGLGLRLIYFSYDVKMKEKGDIPEGYSVSREKKERFSLILESASTNQTSMYLCASRLISNQPQHFGDGTRLSIL.

The CDR3 loop reads CASSVASRGHGYTF. In DNA form, the CDR3 reads TGTGCCAGCAGCGTAGCGAGCAGGGGGCATGGCTACACCTTC. The chain links TRBV9 to TRBJ1-2; 8 bases are a match to TRBD1. The V segment lost 0 bases and the J segment 6 bases; nucleotides outside the gene matches: 4. The CDR3 covers 14 residues. From germline, CDR1 is SGDLS and CDR2 YYNGEE.